Below are 13 T cell receptor beta chains sequenced from a single sample in a study of monozygotic twins with inflammatory bowel disease (dated by TCRdb to between 2018 and 2020). Library creation used 5' RACE. Sequenced using an Illumina HiSeq 2500. Each entry corresponds to one CDR3 protein sequence from reads that TCRdb reprocessed, and DNA is not given. This sample's table has entries for some 440,000 distinct CDR3 sequences. The ten largest clonotypes hold about 2.2% of the sample. Sequencing used blood. These receptor sequences come from a human donor with ulcerative colitis or Crohn's disease, or a healthy co-twin of an affected twin (not recorded which).

The genes are TRBV18 and TRBJ1-5; TCRdb returns TRBD1, unconfirmable since there is no DNA. The CDR3 loop spans 15 amino acids. Per the germline V gene, CDR1 is KGHSH and CDR2 is LQKENI. CDR3 loop: CASSPGGQGNGPQHF.

The CDR3 here is CASSLVRVDTQYF. The chain recombines TRBV7-2 with TRBJ2-3. Germline CDR1 is SGHTA and CDR2 is FQGNSA. This CDR3 has 13 residues.

This chain uses TRBV20-1 with TRBJ2-4. The V gene's germline CDR1 is DFQATT and CDR2 SNEGSKA (reference sequence). The length of the CDR3 is 13 residues. The CDR3 loop is CSARGLGKNIQYF.

The chain employs TRBV15 and TRBJ1-4. Germline V lookup: CDR1 LNHNV, CDR2 YYDKDF (reference sequence). The CDR3 sequence is 14 residues long. CDR3 loop: CATSRFATNEKLFF.

V usage is TRBV7-2 and J usage is TRBJ1-1; TCRdb reports TRBD1, a call that lacks DNA to check it against. The germline gives CDR1 SGHTA, CDR2 FQGNSA. The CDR3 totals 15 residues. This CDR3 is CASSPPGRRFTEAFF.

The V and J genes are TRBV7-6 and TRBJ2-1; the D call of TRBD2 rests on TCRdb alone, since no DNA is present to check it. The CDR3 consists of 17 residues. The germline V gene has CDR1 SGHVS and CDR2 FNYEAQ. The CDR3: CASRLEPGLAGYNEQFF.

The chain has TRBV5-1 and TRBJ2-7; checking the TCRdb D call of TRBD2 is not possible without DNA. This CDR3 has 17 residues. Germline V gene sequence: CDR1 SGHRS, CDR2 YFSETQ. The CDR3 sequence: CASSLGPVLAGMYEQYF.

The chain combines TRBV28 with TRBJ2-7; the D call from TCRdb, TRBD1, cannot be confirmed without DNA. Germline-derived CDR1 and CDR2 are MDHEN and SYDVKM. This CDR3 is built from 14 residues. CDR3 in amino acids: CASSLATPTYEQYF.

The rearrangement links TRBV4-2 to TRBJ1-4. CDR3 length equals 15 residues. Per germline, CDR1 LGHNA and CDR2 YNFKEQ. CDR3 protein: CASSQGRGRSEKLFF.

The chain links TRBV5-8 to TRBJ2-5; TCRdb picks TRBD1, but there is no DNA to check that call. The CDR3 has 16 amino acids. Looked up from germline, CDR1 is SGHTS and CDR2 is YDEGEE. CDR3 protein: CASSLATGQGTETQYF.

The V and J genes are TRBV30 and TRBJ2-5; the TRBD1 assignment by TCRdb is unverifiable without DNA. There are 16 residues in the CDR3. Looked up from germline, CDR1 is GTSNPN and CDR2 is SVGIG (reference sequence). The CDR3 sequence: CAWSFPLKGGQETQYF.

The rearrangement joins TRBV10-3 to TRBJ1-4. The CDR3 loop spans 14 amino acids. Germline CDR1 ENHRY, CDR2 SYGVKD. This chain's CDR3 is CAISESKGGEKLFF.

The chain couples TRBV10-3 to TRBJ2-7; without DNA, the TCRdb call of TRBD1 cannot be checked. In germline, CDR1 is ENHRY, CDR2 SYGVKD. The CDR3 has 14 residues. CDR3 sequence: CAISERQGEYEQYF.